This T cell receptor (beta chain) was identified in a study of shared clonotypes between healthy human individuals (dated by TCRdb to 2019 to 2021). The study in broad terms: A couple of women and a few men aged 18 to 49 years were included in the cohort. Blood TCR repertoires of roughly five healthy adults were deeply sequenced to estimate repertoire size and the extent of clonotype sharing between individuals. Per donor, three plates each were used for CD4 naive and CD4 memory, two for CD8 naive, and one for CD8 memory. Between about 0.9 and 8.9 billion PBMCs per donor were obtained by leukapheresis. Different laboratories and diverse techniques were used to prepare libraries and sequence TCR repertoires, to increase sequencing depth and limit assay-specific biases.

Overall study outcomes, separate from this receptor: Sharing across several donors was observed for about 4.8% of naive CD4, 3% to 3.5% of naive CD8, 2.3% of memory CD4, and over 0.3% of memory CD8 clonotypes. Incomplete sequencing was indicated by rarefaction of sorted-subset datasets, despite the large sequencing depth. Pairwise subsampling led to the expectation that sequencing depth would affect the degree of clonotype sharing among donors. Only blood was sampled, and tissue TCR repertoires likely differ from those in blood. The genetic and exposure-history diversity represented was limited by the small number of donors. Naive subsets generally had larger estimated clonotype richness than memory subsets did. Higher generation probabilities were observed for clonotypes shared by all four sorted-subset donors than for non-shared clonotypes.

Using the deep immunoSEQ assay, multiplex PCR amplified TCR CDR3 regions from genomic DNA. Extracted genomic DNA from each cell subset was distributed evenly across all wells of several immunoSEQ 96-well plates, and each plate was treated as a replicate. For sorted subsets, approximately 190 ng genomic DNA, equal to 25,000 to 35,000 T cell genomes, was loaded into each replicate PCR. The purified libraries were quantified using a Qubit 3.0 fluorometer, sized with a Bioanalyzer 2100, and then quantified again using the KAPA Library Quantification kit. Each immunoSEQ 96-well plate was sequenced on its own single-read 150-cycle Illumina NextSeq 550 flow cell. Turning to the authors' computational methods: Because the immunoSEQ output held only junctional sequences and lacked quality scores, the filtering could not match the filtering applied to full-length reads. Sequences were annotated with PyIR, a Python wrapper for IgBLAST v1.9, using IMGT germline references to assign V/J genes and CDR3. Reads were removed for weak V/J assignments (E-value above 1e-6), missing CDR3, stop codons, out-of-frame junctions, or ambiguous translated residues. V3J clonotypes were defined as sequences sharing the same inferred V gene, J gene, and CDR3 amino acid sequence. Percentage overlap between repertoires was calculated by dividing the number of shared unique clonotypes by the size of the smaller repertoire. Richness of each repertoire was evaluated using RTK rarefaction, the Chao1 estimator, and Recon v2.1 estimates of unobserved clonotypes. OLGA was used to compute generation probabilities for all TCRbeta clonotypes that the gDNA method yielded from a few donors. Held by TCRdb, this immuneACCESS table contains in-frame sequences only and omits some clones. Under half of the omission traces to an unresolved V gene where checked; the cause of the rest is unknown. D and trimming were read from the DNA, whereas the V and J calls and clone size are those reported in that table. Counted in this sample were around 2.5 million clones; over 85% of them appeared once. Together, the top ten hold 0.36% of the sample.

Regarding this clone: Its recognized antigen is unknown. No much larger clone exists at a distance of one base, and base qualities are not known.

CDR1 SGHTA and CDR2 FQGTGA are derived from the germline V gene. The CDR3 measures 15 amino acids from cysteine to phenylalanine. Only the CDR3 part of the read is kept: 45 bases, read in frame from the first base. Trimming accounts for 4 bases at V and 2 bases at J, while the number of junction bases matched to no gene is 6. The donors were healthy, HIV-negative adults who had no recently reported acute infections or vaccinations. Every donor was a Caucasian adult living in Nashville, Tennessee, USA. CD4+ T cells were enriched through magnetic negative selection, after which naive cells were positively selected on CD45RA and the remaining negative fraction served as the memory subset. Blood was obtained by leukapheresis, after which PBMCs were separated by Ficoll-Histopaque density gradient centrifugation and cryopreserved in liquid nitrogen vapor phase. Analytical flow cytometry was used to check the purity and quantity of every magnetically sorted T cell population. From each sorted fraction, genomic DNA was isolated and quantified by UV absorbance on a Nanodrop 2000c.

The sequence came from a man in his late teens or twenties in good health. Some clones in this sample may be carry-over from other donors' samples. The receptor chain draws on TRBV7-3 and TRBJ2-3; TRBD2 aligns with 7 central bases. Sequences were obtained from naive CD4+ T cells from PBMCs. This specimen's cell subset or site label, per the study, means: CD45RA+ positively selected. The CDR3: CASSSSSGNTDTQYF. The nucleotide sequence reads TGTGCCAGCAGCTCCTCAAGCGGGAACACAGATACGCAGTATTTT.